These 10 T cell receptor beta chains were all obtained from the same sample, sequenced in a study of blood T cell repertoires in COVID-19. The table came from immunoSEQ multiplex PCR; TCRdb's copy has only in-frame clones and leaves some out. This table holds tens of thousands of clones, 75% to 90% found once. Input material: peripheral blood. These receptors all come from an elderly woman with COVID-19, enrolled during active disease.

The sample holds one count of this clone. V is TRBV9 and J is TRBJ1-1; D perhaps matches TRBD1 (6 bases). Germline assignment: CDR1 SGDLS and CDR2 YYNGEE. V was clipped by 3 bases and J by 5 bases, with 23 bases between them. The length of the CDR3 is 17 residues. This CDR3 reads CASSATLVQGGRTEAFF. The CDR3 bases are TGTGCCAGCAGCGCAACCCTCGTACAGGGTGGTAGAACTGAAGCTTTCTTT.

The rearrangement uses TRBV10-3 and TRBJ2-1; a weak D match, TRBD2 (6 bases). The CDR3 has 16 amino acids. Germline V gene sequence: CDR1 ENHRY, CDR2 SYGVKD. V lost 4 bases and J 5 bases, leaving 18 bases between the germline ends. The CDR3 DNA sequence: TGTGCCATCAGTGGCCGCTGGAGGGAAGTTAACAATGAGCAGTTCTTC. This sequence encodes CAISGRWREVNNEQFF.

This chain joins TRBV6-5 and TRBJ1-1, with no clear D. The CDR3 runs 11 residues. Trimming removed 6 bases at V and 6 bases at J, with 8 bases between. Germline V CDR1 and CDR2: MNHEY, SVGAGI. The CDR3 nucleotides are TGTGCCAGCAGGTCGGTCTCTGAAGCTTTCTTT. Translated: CASRSVSEAFF.

The CDR3 DNA is TGTGCCTGGAGCCCCGGACTAGCGGGGGGGCCGAGCGGGGAGCTGTTTTTT. This codes for CAWSPGLAGGPSGELFF. The chain links TRBV30 to TRBJ2-2; 15 bases are shared with TRBD2. From germline, CDR1 is GTSNPN and CDR2 SVGIG (reference sequence). The V segment lost 3 bases and the J segment 7 bases; nucleotides outside the gene matches: 9. This CDR3 is built from 17 residues.

The rearrangement links TRBV7-9 to TRBJ2-5; D gene uncertain. Trimming removed 5 bases from V and 2 bases from J, with 3 bases in between. CDR1 and CDR2 from the germline V gene are SEHNR and FQNEAQ (reference sequence). This CDR3 is built from 11 residues. The CDR3 DNA reads as TGTGCCAGCAGCCCTCAAGAGACCCAGTACTTC. Translating gives CASSPQETQYF.

The chain joins TRBV18 to TRBJ2-3, with 8 bases aligning to TRBD1. Germline trimming cut 1 base from V and 3 bases from J; bases unmatched to any gene: 3. CDR3 length equals 15 residues. Germline CDR1 KGHSH, CDR2 LQKENI. The CDR3 DNA is TGTGCCAGCTCACCACGGGACAGGATAACAGATACGCAGTATTTT. This gives the protein CASSPRDRITDTQYF.

The chain couples TRBV6-5 to TRBJ1-5, with TRBD1 as a possible D gene (5 bases). CDR1 is MNHEY, CDR2 SVGAGI, per germline. This CDR3 is built from 13 residues. Trimming pared 6 bases from V and 4 bases from J, leaving 10 bases between. The DNA of the CDR3 is TGTGCCAGCAGGGGAGGGGTTAATCAGCCCCAGCATTTT. It is translated as CASRGGVNQPQHF.

The V call is TRBV29-1, the J call TRBJ1-3; 8 bases align to TRBD1. Germline assignment: CDR1 SQVTM and CDR2 ANQGSEA. The J segment lost 0 bases and the V segment lost 7 bases, leaving 5 bases of the junction unmatched. The CDR3 runs 14 residues. The CDR3 here is CSAGTGGSGNTIYF. CDR3 in DNA: TGCAGCGCTGGGACAGGCGGCTCTGGAAACACCATATATTTT.

This chain connects TRBV7-9 to TRBJ1-6; 7 nucleotides align to TRBD1. Germline CDR1 is SEHNR and CDR2 is FQNEAQ (reference sequence). The CDR3 covers 15 residues. The ends lost 0 bases at V and 6 bases at J; junction bases unmatched: 2. The CDR3 sequence is CASSLAGQPNSPLHF. The CDR3 DNA follows: TGTGCCAGCAGCTTAGCGGGACAGCCTAATTCACCCCTCCACTTT.

This clone was detected once. The chain has TRBV27 and TRBJ1-6, with TRBD1 identical over 9 bases. V was clipped by 8 bases and J by 0 bases; unmatched bases: 23. The CDR3 is 22 residues long. CDR1 is MNHEY, CDR2 SMNVEV, per germline (reference sequence). CDR3 sequence (DNA): TGTGCCAGCCCACCCGGACAGGGGCTCCCACTCCCTTTGAGCTCCTATAATTCACCCCTCCACTTT. Encoded protein: CASPPGQGLPLPLSSYNSPLHF.